This paragraph reports one TCR beta chain. This entry is derived from a study of blood T cell repertoires in COVID-19. Study-wide background: Collection of acute and convalescent COVID-19 samples took place in the United States, Italy and Spain. PBMCs, B-cell-depleted T cells, or T cells were the source of the cDNA or gDNA that made up the material.

The repertoire was sequenced with immunoSEQ multiplex PCR; TCRdb's copy has only in-frame clones and lacks some. The repertoire consists of around 460,000 clones, with 70% to 90% occurring once and the leading ten covering roughly 0.78%. In Seattle, patients joined the study during active infection and were tracked longitudinally. The TCR sequence derives from a man aged 18 to 29 with COVID-19, enrolled during active disease. The material sequenced was peripheral blood.

This chain's CDR3 is CASSSSGSRSYNEQFF. CDR3 in DNA: TGTGCCAGCAGTTCTAGCGGGTCTAGGTCCTACAATGAGCAGTTCTTC. The gene calls are TRBV7-6 and TRBJ2-1; 8 bases match TRBD2. J gave up 1 base and V 6 bases, and 8 bases lay outside the gene matches. Germline V lookup: CDR1 SGHVS, CDR2 FNYEAQ. This CDR3 comprises 16 residues.